The present entry profiles one T cell receptor beta chain with its context. What antigen it recognizes has not been identified. No per-base quality is available; no much larger clone lies one base away. This sample is drawn from a study of blood T cell repertoires in COVID-19 (TCRdb year 2020). Describing the broader study: Collaborator samples came from the United States, Italy and Spain and covered acute and convalescent phases of COVID-19. The material from the prospective study consisted of cDNA or gDNA derived from T cells, B-cell-depleted T cells, or PBMCs. The dataset comprised deeply sampled blood TCRbeta repertoires from subjects exposed to, actively infected with, or recovered from COVID-19. The repertoires were released in a freely available public database meant as a resource for research on the immune response to SARS-CoV-2. The samples were drawn from the first 160 participants of the ongoing ImmuneRACE study and from 1,254 subjects provided by 6 global collaborators. Sample metadata almost always included a de-identified subject ID, COVID-19 status, age in years and sex. HLA class I and class II types, where available, came from metadata supplied by the sample provider rather than from assay-based typing. Points the paper makes about the study in general: The quantity of clinical and demographic metadata differed by source and by participant and was supplied without curation.

Collaborating institutions collected whole blood in K2EDTA tubes following their own protocols. For TCRbeta analysis, collaborator samples were shipped as frozen whole blood, as isolated PBMCs, or as DNA extracted from either sample type. TCRbeta CDR3 regions were amplified from genomic DNA using the immunoSEQ Assay, a bias-controlled multiplex PCR. Per the source publication's procedure: The number of nucleated cells in each sample was estimated from the amplification of reference gene primers within the assay. To quantify the absolute abundance of each unique TCRbeta CDR3 rearrangement, sequence reads were collapsed and filtered. Productive Simpson clonality was computed per sample as the square root of Simpson's diversity index over productive rearrangements. The source is immuneACCESS, and TCRdb retained only in-frame sequences with V and J called. Part of the clones is not carried over; for the studies checked, unresolved V genes explain less than half of this, and the remainder is unexplained. The V and J calls and clone size were taken over from that table, and D and trimming were inferred from the DNA. The sample table shows fewer than 65,000 clones, and about nine tenths are seen once. The ten largest clones capture roughly 4% of the sample.

Germline trimming: 4 bases from V, 7 bases from J; junction bases outside gene matches: 9. The CDR3 measures 14 amino acids from cysteine to phenylalanine. Only CDR3 DNA is held: 42 bases, read in frame from base 1. Looking up the germline V gene (reference sequence) yields CDR1 SGHNT and CDR2 YYREEE. The TCR sequence derives from a human donor in a cohort sampled during active COVID-19. Sequencing was performed on peripheral blood. The chain is encoded by TRBV5-4 joined to TRBJ1-1, and 8 junction bases match TRBD1. CDR3 region: CASSVRTGPLEAFF. The DNA is as follows: TGTGCCAGCAGCGTACGGACAGGGCCACTTGAAGCTTTCTTT.